The next 31 T cell receptor beta chains were all read from a single sample in a study of CD8 T cells in Susac syndrome. cDNA came from approximately 0.5 to 1 ug RNA primed by random hexamers. One entry per CDR3 protein results from TCRdb running MiXCR on the immunoSEQ multiplex PCR reads. The repertoire holds about 190,000 distinct CDR3 sequences, with under 95% as singletons. Sequencing used CD4+ T cells from PBMCs. Every receptor here comes from a human donor in good health.

With regard to this clonotype: At one end, the junction sequence differs from germline, possibly due to a read error. The gene calls are TRBV7-7 and TRBJ2-1; tentatively, D is TRBD1 or TRBD2 (6 bases each). CDR3 length: 13 residues. Germline V gene lookup returns CDR1 SSHAT and CDR2 FNYEAQ (reference sequence). This CDR3 reads CASSLDRGDEQFF. In DNA form, the CDR3 reads TGTGCTAGCAGCTTAGATAGGGGGGATGAGCAGTTCTTC.

The V call is TRBV5-1, the J call TRBJ2-2; D unresolved. Trimming stripped 1 base from V and 6 bases from J, with 13 bases between. Germline assignment: CDR1 SGHRS and CDR2 YFSETQ. CDR3 length equals 15 residues. CDR3 sequence (DNA): TGCGCCAGCAGCTTGATGATCACCAACGCCGGGGAGCTGTTTTTT. Translating it yields CASSLMITNAGELFF.

CDR3 amino acids: CASSPVPEGNTEAFF. CDR3 DNA sequence: TGTGCCAGCAGCCCGGTCCCTGAGGGGAACACTGAAGCTTTCTTT. The gene calls are TRBV7-2 and TRBJ1-1; D is uncertain. The CDR3 runs to 15 residues. V lost 5 bases and J lost 1, with 14 bases in between. Germline V gives CDR1 SGHTA, CDR2 FQGNSA.

The V call is TRBV9, the J call TRBJ2-1; 8 bases line up with TRBD2. Losses at the gene ends were 0 bases for V and 3 bases for J; bases not matched to a gene: 2. The V gene's germline CDR1 is SGDLS and CDR2 YYNGEE. This CDR3 spans 15 amino acids. The CDR3: CASSVAGGLYNEQFF. The DNA of the CDR3 is TGTGCCAGCAGCGTAGCGGGGGGGCTCTACAATGAGCAGTTCTTC.

The chain has TRBV3-1 and TRBJ2-6; the D is unclear. V was clipped by 7 bases and J by 0 bases, with 22 bases between them. Germline loops: CDR1 LGHDT, CDR2 YNNKEL (reference sequence). This CDR3 is 19 amino acids long. CDR3 amino acids: CASTRAFKGTTSGANVLTF. The CDR3 bases are TGTGCCAGCACCCGGGCGTTTAAGGGCACAACCTCTGGGGCCAACGTCCTGACTTTC. Based on the CDR3 plus reference TRBV3-1 and TRBJ2-6, the full variable domain is DTAVSQTPKYLVTQMGNDKSIKCEQNLGHDTMYWYKQDSKKFLKIMFSYNNKELIINETVPNRFSPKSPDKAHLNLHINSLELGDSAVYFCASTRAFKGTTSGANVLTFGAGSRLTVL.

The chain uses TRBV20-1 and TRBJ2-5; 12 bases align to TRBD2. The germline gives CDR1 DFQATT, CDR2 SNEGSKA (reference sequence). The junction had 5 bases not matched to a gene; V was cut back by 4 bases and J by 5 bases. The CDR3 has 14 amino acids. The DNA for the CDR3 is TGCAGTGCTAAGCTAGCGGGGGGGCGCGAGACCCAGTACTTC. Translated, it gives CSAKLAGGRETQYF.

The chain uses TRBV5-1 and TRBJ2-5; D gene uncertain. V lost 4 bases and J lost 1, with 14 bases in between. Germline V gene lookup returns CDR1 SGHRS and CDR2 YFSETQ. This CDR3 is built from 15 residues. CDR3 DNA: TGCGCCAGCAGCCACTTACAGAGCATCCAAGAGACCCAGTACTTC. Residues: CASSHLQSIQETQYF.

V and J are TRBV14 and TRBJ2-5; D call uncertain. V was trimmed by 4 bases and J by 1 base, leaving 16 bases between them. CDR1 is SGHDN, CDR2 FVKESK, per germline. The CDR3 extends over 16 amino acids. CDR3 DNA: TGTGCCAGCAGCCTCCCCTCCGGGTATCCCCAAGAGACCCAGTACTTC. Translating gives CASSLPSGYPQETQYF.

The chain recombines TRBV29-1 with TRBJ1-5, with D maybe TRBD1 (6 bases). This CDR3 contains 13 residues. Trimming took off 4 bases at V and 5 bases at J, with 12 bases between the two ends. CDR1 SQVTM and CDR2 ANQGSEA come from the germline V gene. The CDR3 DNA follows: TGCAGCGTTGCGGGGGGCGCTGATCAGCCCCAGCATTTT. Translation: CSVAGGADQPQHF.

This sequence joins TRBV9 and TRBJ2-1, with a weak D call TRBD1 (5 bases). Trimming shortened V by 3 bases and J by 7 bases, and 14 bases separated the two germline ends. The CDR3 runs to 14 residues. Germline loops: CDR1 SGDLS, CDR2 YYNGEE. CDR3 in amino acids: CASSATGGPNEQFF. The CDR3 bases are TGTGCCAGCAGCGCAACAGGTGGACCAAATGAGCAGTTCTTC. Based on the CDR3 plus reference TRBV9 and TRBJ2-1, the full variable domain is DSGVTQTPKHLITATGQRVTLRCSPRSGDLSVYWYQQSLDQGLQFLIQYYNGEERAKGNILERFSAQQFPDLHSELNLSSLELGDSALYFCASSATGGPNEQFFGPGTRLTVL.

The chain uses TRBV20-1 and TRBJ1-4; 8 bases match TRBD1. The trim removed 4 bases at V and 5 bases at J, leaving 9 bases unmatched. CDR3 length equals 15 residues. The V gene's germline CDR1 is DFQATT and CDR2 SNEGSKA (reference sequence). CDR3 sequence reads: CSANPVQGGNEKLFF. The CDR3 bases are TGCAGTGCTAACCCAGTACAGGGGGGGAATGAAAAACTGTTTTTT.

The chain uses TRBV7-3 and TRBJ2-3, with D perhaps being TRBD1 or TRBD2 (7 bases each). Trimming took 4 bases from V and 7 from J, leaving 21 bases between them. Germline CDR1 SGHTA, CDR2 FQGTGA. The CDR3 sequence is 16 residues long. Written as DNA, the CDR3 is TGTGCCAGCAGCTCCGCTGGGGGGGACAGAGTGAATACGCAGTATTTT. Translated, it gives CASSSAGGDRVNTQYF.

This chain connects TRBV2 to TRBJ2-7, with TRBD1 matching 7 bases. The CDR3 is made up of 13 amino acids. Germline CDR1 SNHLY, CDR2 FYNNEI. V trimming: 6 bases; J trimming: 2 bases; junction bases outside the gene matches: 4. The CDR3 DNA follows: TGTGCCAGCAGAAACAGGGGAGCCTACGAGCAGTACGTC. Its protein product is CASRNRGAYEQYV.

The J gene is TRBJ2-3, the V gene TRBV9, with D unclear. With 1 base removed from V and 2 bases from J, the gap between germline ends came to 8 bases. Germline values: CDR1 SGDLS, CDR2 YYNGEE. The CDR3 has 14 residues. CDR3 sequence: CASSVSVVTDTQYF. The CDR3, as DNA: TGTGCCAGCAGCGTATCAGTGGTCACAGATACGCAGTATTTT. The full variable domain, rest sourced from reference TRBV9 and TRBJ2-3, is DSGVTQTPKHLITATGQRVTLRCSPRSGDLSVYWYQQSLDQGLQFLIQYYNGEERAKGNILERFSAQQFPDLHSELNLSSLELGDSALYFCASSVSVVTDTQYFGPGTRLTVL.

This CDR3 reads CARTTSGATYEQYV. CDR3 sequence (DNA): TGCGCCAGGACGACTAGCGGGGCGACCTACGAGCAGTACGTC. The chain is built from TRBV5-1 and TRBJ2-7; 11 bases map to TRBD2. The CDR3 consists of 14 residues. The J segment lost 2 bases and the V segment lost 8 bases, leaving 6 bases of the junction unmatched. Looked up from germline, CDR1 is SGHRS and CDR2 is YFSETQ.

The V and J genes are TRBV28 and TRBJ2-7; weak D call: TRBD2 (5 bases). V shed 4 bases and J shed 3 bases, with 16 bases lying between them. This CDR3 spans 15 amino acids. Germline CDR1 reads MDHEN; CDR2 reads SYDVKM. The CDR3 sequence: CASSSGVGSIYEQYV. The CDR3 DNA is TGTGCCAGCAGTTCCGGGGTGGGGAGCATCTACGAGCAGTACGTC.

The chain uses TRBV12-3 or TRBV12-4 and TRBJ1-5; D unclear. V was shortened by 1 base and J by 8 bases, with 6 bases between the two germline ends. The CDR3 runs to 12 residues. The CDR3 DNA follows: TGTGCCAGCAGTTTAGGTCGGGAGCCCCAGCATTTT. This sequence encodes CASSLGREPQHF.

For the CDR3, the DNA is TGTGCCAGTGATACTAGCGGGTTTAGCACAGATACGCAGTATTTT. Its translation is CASDTSGFSTDTQYF. J is TRBJ2-3 and V is TRBV19, with 9 nucleotides matching TRBD2. The CDR3 has 15 residues. Germline trimming cut 8 bases from V and 0 bases from J; bases unmatched to any gene: 6. Germline values: CDR1 LNHDA, CDR2 SQIVND (reference sequence). The full variable domain, in which reference TRBV19 and TRBJ2-3 provide the parts outside the CDR3, is DGGITQSPKYLFRKEGQNVTLSCEQNLNHDAMYWYRQDPGQGLRLIYYSQIVNDFQKGDIAEGYSVSREKKESFPLTVTSAQKNPTAFYLCASDTSGFSTDTQYFGPGTRLTVL.

V is TRBV29-1 and J is TRBJ1-1; D gene uncertain. This CDR3 is 15 amino acids long. Deletions cut 3 bases from V and 4 bases from J, with 18 bases between. Per the germline V gene, CDR1 is SQVTM and CDR2 is ANQGSEA. Written as DNA, the CDR3 is TGCAGCGTTGAGTTTAATCGGCGGGGAGGCACTGAAGCTTTCTTT. This codes for CSVEFNRRGGTEAFF.

V gene TRBV30 combines with J gene TRBJ1-2; D remains ambiguous. Looked up from germline, CDR1 is GTSNPN and CDR2 is SVGIG (reference sequence). This CDR3 region has 11 residues. V was clipped by 3 bases and J by 10 bases, with 12 bases between them. Written as DNA, the CDR3 is TGTGCCTGGAGCCAAGCCACCCTCTACACCTTC. Protein: CAWSQATLYTF.

The genes are TRBV9 and TRBJ2-1, with D unclear. This CDR3 has 14 amino acids. Trimming pared 2 bases from V and 9 bases from J, leaving 15 bases between. The germline V gene encodes CDR1 SGDLS and CDR2 YYNGEE. The CDR3 spells CASSVRPQGGEQFF. The CDR3 DNA sequence: TGTGCCAGCAGCGTCCGGCCGCAAGGCGGTGAGCAGTTCTTC.

This clonotype was seen once. V gene TRBV19 combines with J gene TRBJ2-5; D is unresolved. The CDR3 loop spans 14 amino acids. V shed 2 bases and J shed 4 bases, with 11 bases lying between them. The germline gives CDR1 LNHDA, CDR2 SQIVND (reference sequence). The CDR3 region is CASSIWTEGETQYF. The CDR3 DNA sequence: TGTGCCAGTAGTATATGGACGGAAGGAGAGACCCAGTACTTC.

The chain carries TRBV2 and TRBJ2-7; 7 bases align to TRBD2. The ends lost 4 bases at V and 5 bases at J; junction bases unmatched: 11. The CDR3 has 15 residues. The V gene's germline CDR1 is SNHLY and CDR2 FYNNEI. CDR3 DNA sequence: TGTGCCAGCAGTGCCCTTTACGCAGGGAGGGACGAGCAGTACTTC. Its protein product is CASSALYAGRDEQYF.

The chain carries TRBV5-8 and TRBJ2-1, with TRBD1 identical over 9 bases. The germline V gene has CDR1 SGHTS and CDR2 YDEGEE. V trimming: 0 bases; J trimming: 6 bases; junction bases outside the gene matches: 7. CDR3 length: 16 residues. CDR3: CASSLAGTGMGNEQFF. The CDR3 bases are TGTGCCAGCAGCTTGGCCGGGACAGGGATGGGCAATGAGCAGTTCTTC.

The chain uses TRBV6-5 and TRBJ1-5; D remains unclear. V was cut by 2 bases and J by 0 bases, with 2 bases left in between. Germline assignment: CDR1 MNHEY and CDR2 SVGAGI. This CDR3 comprises 13 residues. The CDR3 region is CASSYNSNQPQHF. The CDR3 DNA reads as TGTGCCAGCAGTTACAATAGCAATCAGCCCCAGCATTTT.

The CDR3 sequence: CASSFSFGGETQYF. The CDR3 DNA reads as TGTGCCAGCAGCTTTAGCTTCGGGGGGGAGACCCAGTACTTC. V usage is TRBV11-2 and J usage is TRBJ2-5; 7 nucleotides line up with TRBD2. Germline V gene data show CDR1 as SGHAT and CDR2 as FQNNGV. The CDR3 extends over 14 amino acids. V lost 3 bases and J lost 5; bases outside the gene matches: 6.

The CDR3 here is CAISDGQQPQHF. The CDR3 bases are TGTGCCATCAGCGATGGACAGCAGCCCCAGCATTTT. This rearrangement joins TRBV10-3 to TRBJ1-5; a weak D match, TRBD1 (6 bases). CDR1 ENHRY and CDR2 SYGVKD come from the germline V gene. CDR3 length: 12 amino acids. Trimming removed 6 bases at V and 7 bases at J, with 10 bases between.

V usage is TRBV7-9 and J usage is TRBJ1-6; TRBD1 agrees at 8 bases. The CDR3 consists of 15 residues. CDR1 SEHNR and CDR2 FQNEAQ come from the germline V gene (reference sequence). V gave up 2 bases and J gave up 10 bases; unmatched junction bases: 7. CDR3 sequence reads: CASSLSRGRDSPLHF. The CDR3 DNA follows: TGTGCCAGCAGCTTAAGCAGGGGGCGAGACTCACCCCTCCACTTT.

The chain joins TRBV5-1 to TRBJ2-3, with D possibly being TRBD1 (6 bases). The V end was cut by 4 bases, the J end by 4 bases, with 16 bases between. The germline CDR1 and CDR2 sequences are SGHRS and YFSETQ. The CDR3 covers 15 residues. CDR3 protein: CASSGQGIRADTQYF. The CDR3 nucleotides are TGCGCCAGCAGCGGGCAGGGGATTAGGGCAGATACGCAGTATTTT.

This chain connects TRBV5-1 to TRBJ1-1; unclear D gene. Germline V gene data show CDR1 as SGHRS and CDR2 as YFSETQ. The V end lost 4 bases, the J end lost 0 bases, and 10 bases lay between the germline ends. The CDR3 sequence is 14 residues long. CDR3 coding DNA: TGCGCCAGCAGCGTGGCAGGTCTGAACACTGAAGCTTTCTTT. Translating it yields CASSVAGLNTEAFF.

The CDR3 here is CASRGVYEQYV. The CDR3 DNA follows: TGTGCCAGCCGAGGGGTCTACGAGCAGTACGTC. The J gene is TRBJ2-7, the V gene TRBV6-2 or TRBV6-3; either TRBD1 or TRBD2 may supply D (5 bases each). The germline gives CDR1 MNHEY, CDR2 SVGEGT. The CDR3 runs 11 residues. V was pared by 8 bases and J by 3 bases, with 8 bases between.